These T cell receptor beta chains were read from a single sample in a study of T-cell reconstitution after alpha-beta-depleted transplantation in children. TCRdb used MiXCR to reprocess the PCR reads, holding one entry per CDR3 protein. This table has roughly 670,000 distinct CDR3 sequences, less than 15% appearing once. The sequenced sample was PBMCs, obtained before TCRalphabeta/CD19-depleted stem cell transplant. The receptors originated from a girl aged 2 to 10 with congenital amegakaryocytic thrombocytopenia, due to receive a stem cell transplant. The CDR3 runs from the conserved cysteine through the conserved F or W. The order of the fields is clone size, V gene, J gene, D gene, CDR3 DNA, CDR3 protein. The D gene is left open where the match is weak. Size is omitted from some rows. Given values are once, few, many or a class for expanded clones.

abundance: few; v_gene: TRBV6-5; j_gene: TRBJ2-7; d_gene: TRBD1; CDR3nt: TGTGCCAGCAGTTACTCGAAAGTAACGACAGGGCCAACCTACGAGCAGTACTTC; CDR3aa: CASSYSKVTTGPTYEQYF
abundance: many; v_gene: TRBV24-1; j_gene: TRBJ1-2; d_gene: NA; CDR3nt: TGTGCCACCAGTGATCTCCGGACACTTTATGGCTACACCTTC; CDR3aa: CATSDLRTLYGYTF
abundance: NA; v_gene: TRBV27; j_gene: TRBJ2-1; d_gene: TRBD2; CDR3nt: TGTGCCAGCAGTGTCGGGACTAGCGGGAGTAATGAGCAGTTCTTC; CDR3aa: CASSVGTSGSNEQFF
abundance: many; v_gene: TRBV15; j_gene: TRBJ2-2; d_gene: NA; CDR3nt: TGTGCCACCAGCAGATACCTACCGGACACCGGGGAGCTGTTTTTT; CDR3aa: CATSRYLPDTGELFF
abundance: few; v_gene: TRBV12-3/TRBV12-4; j_gene: TRBJ2-7; d_gene: TRBD1; CDR3nt: TGTGCCAGCAGAGCCACGGGACAGAAGACCTACGAGCAGTACTTC; CDR3aa: CASRATGQKTYEQYF
abundance: many; v_gene: TRBV20-1; j_gene: TRBJ2-1; d_gene: NA; CDR3nt: TGCAGTGCTAGCGGGAGTCGGGAGCAGTTCTTC; CDR3aa: CSASGSREQFF
abundance: many; v_gene: TRBV10-3; j_gene: TRBJ2-7; d_gene: TRBD2; CDR3nt: TGTGCCATCAGGCGGACGGGGGGCTACGAGCAGTACTTC; CDR3aa: CAIRRTGGYEQYF
abundance: few; v_gene: TRBV5-1; j_gene: TRBJ2-6; d_gene: NA; CDR3nt: TGCGCCAGCAGCTCCTTAGCGGAGCTCCTCTCTGGGGCCAACGTCCTGACTTTC; CDR3aa: CASSSLAELLSGANVLTF
abundance: NA; v_gene: TRBV5-1; j_gene: TRBJ2-1; d_gene: NA; CDR3nt: TGCGCCAGCAAGATGGGGCAGGGATACAATGAGCAGTTCTTC; CDR3aa: CASKMGQGYNEQFF
abundance: few; v_gene: TRBV5-6; j_gene: TRBJ1-5; d_gene: NA; CDR3nt: TGTGCCAGCAGCTCCGAGGGCAATCAGCCCCAGCATTTT; CDR3aa: CASSSEGNQPQHF
abundance: many; v_gene: TRBV28; j_gene: TRBJ2-1; d_gene: NA; CDR3nt: TGTGCCAGCAGTTTAGGTGGGAGTCAGAACAATGAGCAGTTCTTC; CDR3aa: CASSLGGSQNNEQFF
abundance: few; v_gene: TRBV12-5; j_gene: TRBJ2-1; d_gene: NA; CDR3nt: TGTGCTAGTGGTTTGAGAGTCAATGAGCAGTTCTTC; CDR3aa: CASGLRVNEQFF
abundance: many; v_gene: TRBV12-3/TRBV12-4; j_gene: TRBJ1-1; d_gene: NA; CDR3nt: TGTGCCAGCACCCTTCGGAGGGGGAACACTGAAGCTTTCTTT; CDR3aa: CASTLRRGNTEAFF
abundance: few; v_gene: TRBV28; j_gene: TRBJ2-7; d_gene: NA; CDR3nt: TGTGCCAGCAGTTTATTTGTCTTGAGCTTCTACGAGCAGTACTTC; CDR3aa: CASSLFVLSFYEQYF
abundance: few; v_gene: TRBV6-6; j_gene: TRBJ2-7; d_gene: NA; CDR3nt: TGTGCCAGCAGTTCCCGGATTAGGGGCGAGCAGTACTTC; CDR3aa: CASSSRIRGEQYF
abundance: NA; v_gene: TRBV12-3/TRBV12-4; j_gene: TRBJ2-1; d_gene: NA; CDR3nt: TGTGCCAGCAGTTTTGTTAATAATGAGCAGTTCTTC; CDR3aa: CASSFVNNEQFF
abundance: many; v_gene: TRBV12-3/TRBV12-4; j_gene: TRBJ2-3; d_gene: NA; CDR3nt: TGTGCCAGCAGTCCCGGAGCCATTCCAGATACGCAGTATTTT; CDR3aa: CASSPGAIPDTQYF
abundance: NA; v_gene: TRBV7-8; j_gene: TRBJ2-7; d_gene: NA; CDR3nt: TGTGCCAGCAGCTTGGGGGTTGGAGAGCACGAGCAGTACTTC; CDR3aa: CASSLGVGEHEQYF
abundance: few; v_gene: TRBV2; j_gene: TRBJ2-7; d_gene: NA; CDR3nt: TGTGCCAGCAGTGAAGCTTGGACGAGAGAGCAGTACTTC; CDR3aa: CASSEAWTREQYF
abundance: many; v_gene: TRBV20-1; j_gene: TRBJ2-7; d_gene: TRBD1; CDR3nt: TGCAGTGCTAGAGATTCGGTGGCAGGGGGCTACGAGCAGTACTTC; CDR3aa: CSARDSVAGGYEQYF
abundance: NA; v_gene: TRBV12-3/TRBV12-4; j_gene: TRBJ2-7; d_gene: NA; CDR3nt: TGTGCCAGCAGTCTCCGAATGGGGGTGGTCGAGCAGTACTTC; CDR3aa: CASSLRMGVVEQYF
abundance: few; v_gene: TRBV5-1; j_gene: TRBJ1-5; d_gene: TRBD1; CDR3nt: TGCGCCAGCAGCTTACGCCGGGACAGGGCTAATCAGCCCCAGCATTTT; CDR3aa: CASSLRRDRANQPQHF
abundance: many; v_gene: TRBV12-3/TRBV12-4; j_gene: TRBJ2-7; d_gene: TRBD2; CDR3nt: TGTGCCAGTAGCCTAGCGGGAGAAAGGTACGAGCAGTACTTC; CDR3aa: CASSLAGERYEQYF
abundance: NA; v_gene: TRBV10-3; j_gene: TRBJ1-1; d_gene: NA; CDR3nt: TGTGCCATCAGTGACCAAACACCCGAAGCTTTCTTT; CDR3aa: CAISDQTPEAFF